Sequencing of this T cell receptor (beta chain) was carried out in a study of early T cells in non-severe SARS-CoV-2 infection. Study-level results: Using VDJdb, the matching emphasized anti-spike CD8 responses while missing private and CD4 specificities.

The CDR3 loop spans 15 amino acids. Germline CDR1 and CDR2: MRHNA and SNTAGT. Germline trimming cut 3 bases from V and 1 base from J; bases unmatched to any gene: 1. In its sample, this clonotype was seen many times. Its antigen is unknown. Researchers tagged individual cDNA molecules with unique molecular identifiers. TCRdb analysed the 5' RACE reads with MiXCR anew, one entry per CDR3 protein. This table holds around 55,000 distinct CDR3 sequences, about an eighth found once. The clonotype was recovered from an adult who was a healthcare worker with PCR-confirmed SARS-CoV-2 infection or an uninfected control (not recorded which). This chain uses TRBV6-4 with TRBJ2-3; the match to TRBD2 covers 10 bases. The sequenced material came from whole blood. The CDR3 DNA reads as TGTGCCAGCAGTGAAAGCGGGGGGGGCACAGATACGCAGTATTTT. Translated, it gives CASSESGGGTDTQYF.